This T cell receptor (beta chain) was observed in a study of vaccination effects on CD4 cells after COVID-19. Study as a whole: Post-vaccine draws lagged the second dose by a median of 72 days. Supplemented with roughly 9 IU/ml IL-2 and 10 ug/ml peptides, under 2.5 million PBMC per well were kept in culture.

Study-wide findings and caveats: At late timepoints after vaccination, vaccine- and infection-induced clones shrank markedly.

On this clone: The antigen is undetermined.

Around day 10 of culture, CD4+ T cells were separated out. Participants completed two doses of the BNT162b2 or mRNA-1273 vaccine. Cultures had half their medium replaced with IL-2 medium on days 3 and 7. The CDR3 is made up of 15 amino acids. The germline V gene has CDR1 LGHDT and CDR2 YNNKEL (reference sequence). V was shortened by 5 bases and J by 7 bases, with 18 bases between the two germline ends. Sequencing was performed with immunoSEQ multiplex PCR; in TCRdb, only in-frame clones are kept and a portion is missing. This repertoire shows 42,000 or so clones, 60% to 75% found once; its top ten account for under 10%.

The sequence was collected from a human donor who received a COVID-19 vaccine. Sequenced here: CD4+ T cells from PBMCs cultured without peptide, sampled after COVID-19 vaccination. The chain is built from TRBV3-1 (or the pseudogene TRBV3-2) and TRBJ1-3; D remains unclear. The CDR3 DNA reads as TGTGCCAGCAGCTCTAAAGGAACGGTGAAGAACACCATATATTTT. Protein sequence: CASSSKGTVKNTIYF.